Here is one TCR beta chain with its context. Its target is not known. The PCR employed 60 Vbeta primers together with 13 Jbeta primers. Measured with immunoSEQ multiplex PCR; TCRdb has only the in-frame clones, and not every one. The sample shows 200,000 to 250,000 clones, roughly 70% of them seen only once. This sample is part of a study of cytomegalovirus exposure and HLA in healthy donors. On the study more broadly: Assignment to the Caucasian-associated ancestry cluster applied to about 80% of the roughly 400 genotyped donors. Overall study results and limits: Among CMV-associated TCR beta chains, most appeared HLA-restricted in a later analysis. According to reports, the classifier identified cytomegalovirus status with high specificity and sensitivity. When analyzed later, a missense DCLRE1C variant was found to be linked to TCR beta V- and J-gene trimming.

The clonotype originates from a woman in her thirties in good health and CMV-seronegative. The source material was PBMCs.

Written as DNA, the CDR3 is TGTGCCAGCACCCCCGCGGGAGCGGGAGTCCGTGAGCAGTTCTTC. Translated, it gives CASTPAGAGVREQFF. V gene TRBV27 combines with J gene TRBJ2-1, with 8 bases lining up with TRBD2. J was trimmed by 9 bases and V by 7 bases; bases with no gene match: 14. Germline loops: CDR1 MNHEY, CDR2 SMNVEV (reference sequence). The CDR3 sequence is 15 residues long.